These 21 T cell receptor beta chains were all obtained from the same sample, sequenced in a study of regulatory T cells in long-lasting Graves disease. Sequencing libraries for TCR beta were prepared with iRepertoire HTBI primers and Arm-PCR of CDR3 regions. TCRdb re-analysed the multiplex PCR reads in MiXCR, keeping a single row per CDR3 protein. This table holds more than 400,000 distinct CDR3 sequences, over 15% found once. Time point defined: newly diagnosed GD, antithyroid drugs for less than 3 months. PBMC-extracted RNA yielded the TCR library. The sample also formed part of further work on T cells in Graves' hyperthyroidism and ophthalmopathy.

Sequenced here: peripheral blood mononuclear cells (PBMCs), sampled at new diagnosis, from a patient treated with antithyroid drugs. Receptors were obtained from a woman aged 25 to 39 with Graves disease.

This clonotype was seen at least ten times. This chain joins TRBV9 and TRBJ1-2; D is unclear. The CDR3 length is 16 residues. V was trimmed by 1 base and J by 6 bases, leaving 19 bases between them. From germline, CDR1 is SGDLS and CDR2 YYNGEE. As DNA, the CDR3 is TGTGCCAGCAGCGTACGGCCCAGGACTAACGAAGATGGCTACACCTTC. This gives the protein CASSVRPRTNEDGYTF.

With respect to this clonotype: Possible read error: a much larger clone is one base away. The V and J genes are TRBV3-1 and TRBJ1-2; D is unresolved. CDR3 length equals 12 residues. CDR1 LGHDT and CDR2 YNNKEL come from the germline V gene (reference sequence). The CDR3 sequence is CASGQANYGYTF. The CDR3 region has the DNA TGTGCCAGCGGCCAAGCTAACTATGGCTACACCTTC.

This clonotype was counted ten times or more. J is TRBJ2-3 and V is TRBV7-2; no clear D gene. Per the germline V gene, CDR1 is SGHTA and CDR2 is FQGNSA. This CDR3 comprises 15 residues. The V end lost 5 bases, the J end lost 4 bases, and 16 bases lay between the germline ends. CDR3 sequence: CASSLSGRRADTQYF. The CDR3 DNA follows: TGTGCCAGCAGCCTATCCGGGCGACGGGCAGATACGCAGTATTTT.

This clonotype was seen repeatedly, ten times or more. This sequence joins TRBV6-2 or TRBV6-3 and TRBJ2-1; 12 bases are shared with TRBD2. In germline, CDR1 is MNHEY, CDR2 SVGEGT. Trimming took 6 bases from V and 5 from J; bases not matched to a gene: 5. This CDR3 comprises 15 residues. CDR3 DNA sequence: TGTGCCAGCAGCCCACTAGCGGGAGGCAACAATGAGCAGTTCTTC. Protein product: CASSPLAGGNNEQFF.

This clonotype was counted only a few times. The rearrangement joins TRBV6-1 to TRBJ1-2, with D tentatively TRBD1 (6 bases). The CDR3 is 13 amino acids. Per germline, CDR1 MNHNS and CDR2 SASEGT. The V end lost 7 bases, the J end lost 8 bases, and 17 bases lay between the germline ends. The CDR3 nucleotides are TGTGCCAGCATCCCCGGTCCCAGGGGCGGCTACACCTTC. Translation: CASIPGPRGGYTF.

This clonotype was recorded at least ten times. V and J are TRBV6-1 and TRBJ2-7; 10 nucleotides agree with TRBD1. V lost 7 bases, J lost 0 bases, and 6 bases stayed unmatched. Germline-derived CDR1 and CDR2 are MNHNS and SASEGT. The CDR3 runs 15 residues. CDR3 sequence (DNA): TGTGCCAGCACCCAGGGACAGGGGAGCTCCTACGAGCAGTACTTC. Protein: CASTQGQGSSYEQYF.

In this sample, this clonotype turned up a few times. V is TRBV4-2 and J is TRBJ2-7; D is possibly TRBD1 (6 bases). Germline V gene sequence: CDR1 LGHNA, CDR2 YNFKEQ. This CDR3 has 14 residues. V dropped 9 bases and J dropped 3 bases, with 18 bases sitting between them. CDR3 in DNA: TGTGCCAGTAAGCAGGGGCGAGACGACTACGAGCAGTACTTC. As protein: CASKQGRDDYEQYF.

This clonotype was picked up many times. V is TRBV3-1 and J is TRBJ2-7; TRBD2 is a possible D gene (5 bases). Per the germline V gene, CDR1 is LGHDT and CDR2 is YNNKEL (reference sequence). The V end was cut by 5 bases, the J end by 3 bases, with 17 bases between. CDR3 size: 15 residues. In DNA form, the CDR3 reads TGTGCCAGCAGCTGGGTCCTCAGTGGGAGCTACGAGCAGTACTTC. Amino acids: CASSWVLSGSYEQYF.

Many counts were recorded for this clonotype. The chain is built from TRBV28 and TRBJ2-3; TRBD2 might be the D (5 bases). The V gene lost 5 bases and the J gene lost 6 bases, with 15 bases spanning the gap. From germline, CDR1 is MDHEN and CDR2 SYDVKM. The CDR3 loop spans 14 amino acids. CDR3 loop: CASSGPETRDTQYF. For the CDR3, the DNA is TGTGCCAGCAGTGGCCCAGAAACTAGGGATACGCAGTATTTT.

This clonotype was observed a few times. The V gene is TRBV28, the J gene TRBJ1-1; D is ambiguous. The germline V and J ends were trimmed by 7 bases and 0 bases, with 15 bases remaining between them. This CDR3 has 15 amino acids. Germline lookup yields CDR1 MDHEN and CDR2 SYDVKM. The CDR3 nucleotides read TGTGCCAGCACCCCCCCCCGTGCCTTGAACACTGAAGCTTTCTTT. It codes for CASTPPRALNTEAFF.

This clonotype came up many times. The chain uses TRBV3-1 and TRBJ2-3; no clear D. V was trimmed by 3 bases and J by 7 bases, leaving 8 bases between them. The CDR3 totals 12 residues. Germline V gene lookup returns CDR1 LGHDT and CDR2 YNNKEL (reference sequence). CDR3 sequence reads: CASSQGWNTQYF. CDR3 nucleotide sequence: TGTGCCAGCAGCCAGGGGTGGAATACGCAGTATTTT.

Ten or more counts support this clonotype. This chain joins TRBV24-1 and TRBJ2-7; D remains unclear. Germline V gene data show CDR1 as KGHDR and CDR2 as SFDVKD. CDR3 length: 11 residues. V lost 1 base, J lost 6 bases, and 3 bases lay in between. The CDR3 DNA reads TGTGCCACCAGTGATTTAAGCGAGCAGTACTTC. Its protein product is CATSDLSEQYF.

In this sample, this clonotype turned up many times. The V and J genes are TRBV5-1 and TRBJ2-7; D may be TRBD2 (5 bases). V dropped 4 bases and J dropped 2 bases, with 13 bases sitting between them. This CDR3 spans 14 amino acids. CDR1 SGHRS and CDR2 YFSETQ come from the germline V gene. For the CDR3, the DNA is TGCGCCAGCAGCCCAGACTGGCGGGCCTACGAGCAGTACTTC. It specifies CASSPDWRAYEQYF.

Many counts were recorded for this clonotype. The gene calls are TRBV30 and TRBJ2-2, with no clear D. The V end lost 4 bases, the J end lost 2 bases, and 11 bases lay between the germline ends. This CDR3 has 14 amino acids. Germline CDR1 reads GTSNPN; CDR2 reads SVGIG (reference sequence). The CDR3 spells CAWNQQLNTGELFF. CDR3 nucleotide sequence: TGTGCCTGGAATCAACAGCTAAACACCGGGGAGCTGTTTTTT.

Ten or more counts support this clonotype. The rearrangement links TRBV3-1 to TRBJ1-2; D remains unclear. In germline, CDR1 is LGHDT, CDR2 YNNKEL (reference sequence). CDR3 length: 17 residues. V gave up 5 bases and J gave up 4 bases, with 23 bases separating them. CDR3 protein: CASSESLRQPGGYGYTF. The CDR3 nucleotides read TGTGCCAGCAGCGAAAGTCTCCGGCAGCCTGGTGGCTATGGCTACACCTTC. Using reference TRBV3-1 and TRBJ1-2 for the parts outside the CDR3, the full variable domain is DTAVSQTPKYLVTQMGNDKSIKCEQNLGHDTMYWYKQDSKKFLKIMFSYNNKELIINETVPNRFSPKSPDKAHLNLHINSLELGDSAVYFCASSESLRQPGGYGYTFGSGTRLTVV.

For this clonotype: With a much larger clone just one base away, this may be a read error. This chain uses TRBV20-1 with TRBJ2-7, with TRBD1 as a possible D gene (5 bases). The germline V and J ends were trimmed by 0 bases and 9 bases, with 21 bases remaining between them. Germline values: CDR1 DFQATT, CDR2 SNEGSKA (reference sequence). This CDR3 has 15 residues. The CDR3 DNA is TGCAGTGCTAGAGATGGGGTTAAGGGGTGGAACGGGCAGTACTTC. It yields the protein CSARDGVKGWNGQYF.

This clonotype was picked up many times. J is TRBJ2-1 and V is TRBV18, with 8 bases fitting TRBD1. V lost 3 bases to trimming and J lost 6 bases; unmatched junction nucleotides: 7. This CDR3 spans 15 amino acids. In germline, CDR1 is KGHSH, CDR2 LQKENI. CDR3 sequence reads: CASSPADRGTNEQFF. CDR3 nucleotide sequence: TGTGCCAGCTCACCCGCCGACAGGGGCACCAATGAGCAGTTCTTC. Filled out from reference TRBV18 and TRBJ2-1, the complete variable domain reads NAGVMQNPRHLVRRRGQEARLRCSPMKGHSHVYWYRQLPEEGLKFMVYLQKENIIDESGMPKERFSAEFPKEGPSILRIQQVVRGDSAAYFCASSPADRGTNEQFFGPGTRLTVL.

This clonotype has ten or more counts. This chain connects TRBV27 to TRBJ1-2; 10 bases map to TRBD1. This CDR3 comprises 17 residues. V dropped 1 base and J dropped 4; count of bases not matched to a gene: 9. CDR1 and CDR2 from the germline V gene are MNHEY and SMNVEV (reference sequence). The DNA of the CDR3 is TGTGCCAGCAGTTTATTGGTTCGGGACAGGGGCGTCTATGGCTACACCTTC. As protein: CASSLLVRDRGVYGYTF.

This clonotype has a count of ten or more. This chain joins TRBV7-2 and TRBJ2-3; D ambiguous. CDR3 length equals 16 residues. V was clipped by 5 bases and J by 0 bases, with 15 bases between them. Germline CDR1 SGHTA, CDR2 FQGNSA. CDR3 sequence (DNA): TGTGCCAGCAGCCAGTACCAAAGCGCTAGCACAGATACGCAGTATTTT. Its translation is CASSQYQSASTDTQYF.

This clonotype came up many times. The rearrangement joins TRBV28 to TRBJ2-1; 9 bases fit TRBD1. CDR3 length: 15 amino acids. The V gene's germline CDR1 is MDHEN and CDR2 SYDVKM. V gave up 5 bases and J gave up 6 bases; unmatched junction bases: 8. The CDR3 nucleotides are TGTGCCAGCAGTGCCCGGGGGACAGGGAGCAATGAGCAGTTCTTC. This sequence encodes CASSARGTGSNEQFF.

The CDR3 here is CASSDNGSNYGYTF. The CDR3 DNA reads as TGTGCCAGCAGTGACAACGGTTCTAACTATGGCTACACCTTC. The J gene is TRBJ1-2, the V gene TRBV2; D is ambiguous. The V and J ends lost 3 bases and 0 bases respectively, with 8 bases between them. From germline, CDR1 is SNHLY and CDR2 FYNNEI. This CDR3 is 14 amino acids long.